This T cell receptor (beta chain) was sequenced during a study of T-cell reconstitution after alpha-beta-depleted transplantation in children. The authors prepared the TCRbeta library with unique molecular identifiers. TCRdb analysed the PCR reads with MiXCR anew, one entry per CDR3 protein. The sample holds 500,000 or so distinct CDR3 sequences, around a third seen once. Trimming stripped 7 bases from V and 3 bases from J, with 16 bases between. The germline gives CDR1 DFQATT, CDR2 SNEGSKA (reference sequence). The CDR3 has 14 residues. Sequences were derived from PBMCs from the stem cell graft donor, sampled from the stem cell graft. This receptor was identified in a human donor who donated a stem cell graft to a child with aplastic anemia. The chain couples TRBV20-1 to TRBJ2-1; D may be TRBD2 (5 bases). CDR3 protein: CSVPEAKIYNEQFF. The CDR3 DNA reads as TGCAGTGTCCCGGAGGCAAAAATCTACAATGAGCAGTTCTTC.